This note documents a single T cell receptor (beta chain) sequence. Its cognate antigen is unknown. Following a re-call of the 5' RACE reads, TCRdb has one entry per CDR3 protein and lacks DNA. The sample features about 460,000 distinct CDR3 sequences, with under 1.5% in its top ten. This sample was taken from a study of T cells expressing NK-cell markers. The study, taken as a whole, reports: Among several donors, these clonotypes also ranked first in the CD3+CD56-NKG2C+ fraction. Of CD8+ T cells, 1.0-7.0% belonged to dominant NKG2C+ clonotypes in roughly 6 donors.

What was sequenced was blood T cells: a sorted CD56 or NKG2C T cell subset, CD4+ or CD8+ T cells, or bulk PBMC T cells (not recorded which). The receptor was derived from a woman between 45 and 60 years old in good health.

The CDR3 sequence: CATSDRTSGGVYNEQFF. This chain joins TRBV24-1 and TRBJ2-1; TCRdb designates TRBD2, a call that cannot be tested without DNA. This CDR3 is built from 17 residues. In germline, CDR1 is KGHDR, CDR2 SFDVKD.